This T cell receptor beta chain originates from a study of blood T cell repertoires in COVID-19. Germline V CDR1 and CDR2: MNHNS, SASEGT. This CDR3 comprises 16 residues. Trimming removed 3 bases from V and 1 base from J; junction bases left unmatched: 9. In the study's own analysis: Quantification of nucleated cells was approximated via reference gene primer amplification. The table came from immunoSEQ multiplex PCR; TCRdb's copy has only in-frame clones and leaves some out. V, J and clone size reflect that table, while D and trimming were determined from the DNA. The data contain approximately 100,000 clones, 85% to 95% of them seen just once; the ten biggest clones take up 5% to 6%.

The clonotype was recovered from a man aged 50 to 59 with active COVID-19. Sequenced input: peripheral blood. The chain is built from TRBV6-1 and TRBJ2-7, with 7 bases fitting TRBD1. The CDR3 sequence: CASSEFGTASSYEQYF. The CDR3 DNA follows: TGTGCCAGCAGTGAGTTCGGGACAGCCTCTTCCTACGAGCAGTACTTC.